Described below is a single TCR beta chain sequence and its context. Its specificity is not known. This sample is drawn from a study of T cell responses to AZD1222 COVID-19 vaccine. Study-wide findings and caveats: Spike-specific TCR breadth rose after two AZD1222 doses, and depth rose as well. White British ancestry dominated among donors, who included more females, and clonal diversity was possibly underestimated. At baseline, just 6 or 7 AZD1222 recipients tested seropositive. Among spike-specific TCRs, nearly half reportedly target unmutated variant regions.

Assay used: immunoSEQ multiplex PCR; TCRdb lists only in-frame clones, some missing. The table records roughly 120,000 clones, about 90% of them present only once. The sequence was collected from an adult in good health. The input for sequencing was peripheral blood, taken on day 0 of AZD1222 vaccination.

The CDR3 DNA reads as TGTGCCAGTACTCCATCCGGGGTGCCCTACGAGCAGTACTTC. Amino acid sequence: CASTPSGVPYEQYF. The rearrangement joins TRBV19 to TRBJ2-7, with a tentative D call TRBD2 (5 bases). V was clipped by 7 bases and J by 2 bases, with 15 bases between them. The germline V gene encodes CDR1 LNHDA and CDR2 SQIVND (reference sequence). The CDR3 is 14 amino acids. The full variable domain, with the rest looked up from reference TRBV19 and TRBJ2-7, is DGGITQSPKYLFRKEGQNVTLSCEQNLNHDAMYWYRQDPGQGLRLIYYSQIVNDFQKGDIAEGYSVSREKKESFPLTVTSAQKNPTAFYLCASTPSGVPYEQYFGPGTRLTVT.